This T cell receptor (beta chain) was sequenced in a study of T cells expressing NK-cell markers. TCRdb reanalyzed the 5' RACE reads, giving one entry per CDR3 protein sequence and no DNA. The listing records about 260,000 distinct CDR3 sequences. The germline gives CDR1 SGHAT, CDR2 FQNNGV. CDR3 length equals 15 residues. The sequenced material came from blood T cells: a sorted CD56 or NKG2C T cell subset, CD4+ or CD8+ T cells, or bulk PBMC T cells (not recorded which). The J gene is TRBJ2-3, the V gene TRBV11-2; TCRdb returns TRBD2, unconfirmable since there is no DNA. The clonotype was recovered from a man between 18 and 35 years old in good health. CDR3: CASSLVRGSADTQYF.